The rows below give T cell receptor beta chains drawn from one sample of a study of blood T cell repertoires in COVID-19. Generated by immunoSEQ multiplex PCR, the TCRdb table keeps only in-frame clones and is missing some. The sample has 150,000 to 200,000 clones; around 86% are singletons. Material: peripheral blood. The receptors were sampled from an elderly woman in a cohort sampled during active or convalescent COVID-19. The conserved cysteine and the conserved F or W are not part of the CDR3 here. A D gene is named only where the DNA matches it firmly.

TRBJ1-5 | TRBV5-4 | TRBD1 | ASTLRPGTGERDQPQH
TRBJ1-5 | TRBV7-2 | - | ASSLVSGYSNQPQH
TRBJ1-4 | TRBV11-3 | TRBD1 | ASSILDRGNEKLF
TRBJ1-1 | TRBV28 | TRBD1 | ASSLPGGSEAF
TRBJ1-1 | TRBV5-1 | TRBD1 | ASSWTDRGTEAF
TRBJ2-3 | TRBV27 | TRBD2 | ASSLKASGSATDTQY
TRBJ1-6 | TRBV10-3 | TRBD1 | AISESIRTGDNSPLH
TRBJ1-5 | TRBV9 | - | ASSVGGSSNQPQH
TRBJ2-1 | TRBV30 | TRBD2 | AWKLAGGRNEQF
TRBJ2-6 | TRBV5-8 | - | ASSLQQWGDSGANVLT
TRBJ1-2 | TRBV19 | TRBD1 | ASKARDRGFYGYT
TRBJ2-7 | TRBV30 | - | AWSVRGAEQY
TRBJ1-4 | TRBV5-6 | - | ASSQTGYEKLF
TRBJ2-5 | TRBV28 | TRBD2 | ASSFGLAGGEETQY
TRBJ1-3 | TRBV4-3 | TRBD1 | ASSHSDRGYSGNTIY
TRBJ2-5 | TRBV11-2 | - | ASSLDQTMYQETQY
TRBJ1-4 | TRBV11-3 | - | ASSQTASNEKLF
TRBJ1-2 | TRBV24-1 | - | ATSWGRDVYT
TRBJ2-7 | TRBV4-1 | - | ASSQEITQGSYEQY
TRBJ2-5 | TRBV5-1 | TRBD1 | ASRTGYDRGQETQY
TRBJ2-7 | TRBV5-1 | - | ASSLDSRTYEQY
TRBJ1-3 | TRBV5-1 | - | ASSETFSGNTIY
TRBJ2-1 | TRBV6-2/TRBV6-3 | - | ASSYSGYNEQF
TRBJ2-3 | TRBV5-1 | TRBD2 | ASSLGAGGPVDTQY
TRBJ2-7 | TRBV5-1 | - | ASSYDSYEQY
TRBJ1-6 | TRBV27 | TRBD1 | ASSLQQGLHNSPLH
TRBJ1-1 | TRBV7-2 | - | ASSLVGAGVDTEAF
TRBJ1-2 | TRBV7-2 | - | ASSSPRGGYT
TRBJ2-1 | TRBV7-9 | - | ASSLVSRDFVF
TRBJ1-1 | TRBV28 | - | ASVQGMNTEAF
TRBJ1-2 | TRBV30 | - | AWGAEQTGGRGYGYT
TRBJ2-7 | TRBV5-4 | - | ASSLDRTTYEQY
TRBJ2-3 | TRBV13 | TRBD2 | ASSFSGPSTDTQY
TRBJ1-5 | TRBV3-1/TRBV3-2 | - | ASSQDGGKPQH
TRBJ1-1 | TRBV5-1 | - | ASSLGPGPTEAF
TRBJ1-5 | TRBV18 | - | ASGGGRNQPQH
TRBJ2-7 | TRBV19 | - | ASSIYWGAYEQY
TRBJ1-5 | TRBV19 | - | ASSIPGEPPQH
TRBJ1-4 | TRBV30 | TRBD1 | AGTGNEKLF
TRBJ1-1 | TRBV28 | - | ASSSSRGAEAF
TRBJ2-2 | TRBV7-2 | TRBD2 | ASSQKRESTGELF
TRBJ1-2 | TRBV5-1 | - | ASSLATGNYGYT
TRBJ1-1 | TRBV7-2 | - | ASSLAGRRGYAF
TRBJ1-5 | TRBV10-3 | - | AIRVASNQPQH
TRBJ1-1 | TRBV24-1 | TRBD1 | ATSDPGWTGGGRAEAF
TRBJ1-6 | TRBV5-1 | TRBD1 | ASSLAGQGSSPLH
TRBJ1-5 | TRBV18 | TRBD1 | ASSPGTGYNQPQH
TRBJ1-5 | TRBV10-3 | - | AIRKGEGNQPQH
TRBJ1-2 | TRBV19 | - | ASSIVGRNYGYT
TRBJ2-7 | TRBV10-3 | TRBD2 | AISETSGGPYEQY
TRBJ2-7 | TRBV19 | TRBD1 | ASSADRVVGEQY
TRBJ2-7 | TRBV7-6 | - | ASSLAGPSYEQY
TRBJ1-6 | TRBV5-1 | - | ASSLAGNSPLH
TRBJ1-1 | TRBV2 | TRBD1 | ASSDWDRGNTEAF
TRBJ1-3 | TRBV5-4 | - | ASSLVSGNTIY
TRBJ1-4 | TRBV7-9 | - | ASSLRQPNEKLF
TRBJ2-3 | TRBV5-6 | - | ASSAGGTQY
TRBJ1-3 | TRBV5-1 | - | ASSLEAGIGNTIY
TRBJ2-2 | TRBV30 | - | AWTGANTGELF
TRBJ2-2 | TRBV10-1 | - | ASSESGLGTGELF